These 6 T cell receptor beta chains share one sample of origin, sequenced in a study of T cell responses to AZD1222 COVID-19 vaccine. Libraries were prepared by immunoSEQ multiplex PCR; TCRdb keeps only in-frame clonotypes and omits some of them. The sample comprises around 190,000 clones, around 92% of which are singletons, and 1% to 1.5% rests with the top ten. Here the sequenced sample was peripheral blood, taken on day 0 of AZD1222 vaccination. These receptors originate from an adult in good health.

The gene calls are TRBV18 and TRBJ2-7, with TRBD1 identical over 7 bases. From germline, CDR1 is KGHSH and CDR2 LQKENI. This CDR3 is 15 amino acids long. J gave up 2 bases and V 3 bases, and 7 bases lay outside the gene matches. As DNA, the CDR3 is TGTGCCAGCTCACCTAGCCCCCAGGGGGCCTACGAGCAGTACTTC. It is translated as CASSPSPQGAYEQYF.

The chain has TRBV6-5 and TRBJ1-1; D unresolved. V lost 4 bases to trimming and J lost 11 bases, with 14 bases between them. Germline-derived CDR1 and CDR2 are MNHEY and SVGAGI. CDR3 length equals 12 residues. The CDR3 loop reads CASSSEGMGAFF. CDR3 in DNA: TGTGCCAGCAGTTCGGAGGGAATGGGGGCTTTCTTT.

This sequence joins TRBV20-1 and TRBJ1-4; perhaps TRBD1 as D (5 bases). Germline CDR1 and CDR2: DFQATT and SNEGSKA (reference sequence). The CDR3 has 15 amino acids. V gave up 3 bases and J gave up 4 bases, with 15 bases separating them. The CDR3: CSASLPGQGNEKLFF. The CDR3 DNA reads TGCAGTGCTAGTCTTCCAGGGCAGGGTAATGAAAAACTGTTTTTT.

V is TRBV6-5 and J is TRBJ2-5; maybe TRBD1 (5 bases). CDR3 size: 14 residues. Germline V CDR1 and CDR2: MNHEY, SVGAGI. Trimming took off 2 bases at V and 2 bases at J, with 9 bases between the two ends. The CDR3 sequence: CASSYIQGQETQYF. CDR3 sequence (DNA): TGTGCCAGCAGTTACATTCAGGGACAAGAGACCCAGTACTTC.

This chain uses TRBV10-3 with TRBJ1-6; D not resolved. V lost 10 bases, J lost 6 bases, and 13 bases lay in between. Germline CDR1 is ENHRY and CDR2 is SYGVKD. The CDR3 consists of 13 residues. The CDR3 DNA reads as TGTGCCAGCAAGGGAGGCGGTAATTCACCCCTCCACTTT. As protein: CASKGGGNSPLHF.

The V call is TRBV6-1, the J call TRBJ1-6, with unresolved D. V was pared by 1 base and J by 8 bases, with 12 bases between. From germline, CDR1 is MNHNS and CDR2 SASEGT. The CDR3 spans 15 residues. In nucleotides, the CDR3 is TGTGCCAGCAGTGAAGATGGCGGGTGGGATTCACCCCTCCACTTT. This encodes CASSEDGGWDSPLHF.